Following are 17 T cell receptor beta chains from one sample sequenced in a study of CD8 T cells in ankylosing spondylitis. One entry per CDR3 protein, called by TCRdb with MiXCR from the 5' RACE reads. The sample lists about 35,000 distinct CDR3 sequences; about a tenth were seen once. Sequencing used blood, either unsorted or a sorted T cell fraction (not recorded which). The receptors were sampled from a male donor with ankylosing spondylitis or in good health (not recorded which).

At least ten counts were recorded for this clonotype. This chain links TRBV27 with TRBJ2-1; no reliable D call. Germline V lookup: CDR1 MNHEY, CDR2 SMNVEV (reference sequence). V lost 5 bases, J lost 0 bases, and 17 bases lay in between. CDR3 length: 17 residues. The CDR3 reads CASSLCLASSSYNEQFF. CDR3 bases: TGTGCCAGCAGTCTATGTTTGGCGAGTAGCTCCTACAATGAGCAGTTCTTC.

Ten or more counts support this clonotype. The rearrangement joins TRBV4-2 to TRBJ1-2; D remains ambiguous. Germline V CDR1 and CDR2: LGHNA, YNFKEQ. Trimming cost V 8 bases and J 6 bases, with 10 bases left between them. CDR3 size: 11 residues. CDR3 bases: TGTGCCAGCGAAGGGCCGGATGGCTACACCTTC. Encoded protein: CASEGPDGYTF.

The sample holds a few counts of this clonotype. The J gene is TRBJ2-3, the V gene TRBV7-3, with D perhaps TRBD1 (6 bases). The CDR3 covers 14 residues. The germline CDR1 and CDR2 sequences are SGHTA and FQGTGA. V dropped 5 bases and J dropped 8 bases, with 17 bases sitting between them. The CDR3 DNA reads as TGTGCCAGCAGCGTTAGCAGGCAAGGGGGTACGCAGTATTTT. Protein sequence: CASSVSRQGGTQYF.

This clonotype was observed many times. The V and J genes are TRBV15 and TRBJ2-2; maybe TRBD2 (6 bases). This CDR3 comprises 16 residues. CDR1 and CDR2 from the germline V gene are LNHNV and YYDKDF (reference sequence). The V and J ends lost 1 base and 5 bases respectively, with 14 bases between them. CDR3 nucleotide sequence: TGTGCCACCAGCAGAGTAGCGGTAGTCGGTACCGGGGAGCTGTTTTTT. It translates to CATSRVAVVGTGELFF.

In its sample, this clonotype was seen many times. The chain couples TRBV11-2 to TRBJ2-7; tentatively, D is TRBD1 (5 bases). CDR1 and CDR2 from the germline V gene are SGHAT and FQNNGV. This CDR3 is 14 amino acids long. V shed 2 bases and J shed 3 bases, with 11 bases lying between them. DNA for the CDR3: TGTGCCAGCAGCTTATGGCAGGGAAGCTACGAGCAGTACTTC. It is translated as CASSLWQGSYEQYF.

This clonotype was detected many times. This chain links TRBV7-9 with TRBJ2-7, with 10 bases identical to TRBD2. The CDR3 consists of 16 residues. Germline V gives CDR1 SEHNR, CDR2 FQNEAQ (reference sequence). The ends lost 6 bases at V and 0 bases at J; junction bases unmatched: 8. The DNA for the CDR3 is TGTGCCAGCAGTCCTCCAGCGGGAGGGCCCTCCTACGAGCAGTACTTC. Amino acids: CASSPPAGGPSYEQYF. The variable domain in full, completed from reference TRBV7-9 and TRBJ2-7, reads DTGVSQNPRHKITKRGQNVTFRCDPISEHNRLYWYRQTLGQGPEFLTYFQNEAQLEKSRLLSDRFSAERPKGSFSTLEIQRTEQGDSAMYLCASSPPAGGPSYEQYFGPGTRLTVT.

The rearrangement links TRBV29-1 to TRBJ1-1; the D is unclear. Trimming cost V 4 bases and J 1 base, with 4 bases left between them. Germline V gene sequence: CDR1 SQVTM, CDR2 ANQGSEA. The CDR3 has 11 amino acids. In DNA, the CDR3 is TGCAGCGTTGGCCAGAACACTGAAGCTTTCTTT. Residues: CSVGQNTEAFF.

Many counts were recorded for this clonotype. The chain has TRBV28 and TRBJ1-2, with TRBD1 identical over 7 bases. CDR1 is MDHEN, CDR2 SYDVKM, per germline. The V and J ends lost 6 bases and 4 bases, in that order; junction bases with no gene match: 5. The CDR3 spans 13 residues. The CDR3 protein is CASRGDRAYGYTF. The CDR3 DNA is TGTGCCAGCAGGGGAGACAGGGCCTATGGCTACACCTTC.

This clonotype was detected only a few times. This chain uses TRBV20-1 with TRBJ2-7, with TRBD2 identical over 7 bases. Germline V gene sequence: CDR1 DFQATT, CDR2 SNEGSKA (reference sequence). The CDR3 consists of 13 residues. After removal of 6 bases from V and 6 bases from J, the junction contained 11 bases not matched to a gene. This CDR3 reads CSASGGSVFEQYF. Written as DNA, the CDR3 is TGCAGTGCCTCGGGAGGATCGGTATTCGAGCAGTACTTC.

This clonotype was picked up many times. This chain joins TRBV28 and TRBJ2-1; 9 bases fit TRBD1. The V segment lost 2 bases and the J segment 4 bases; nucleotides outside the gene matches: 9. CDR3 size: 17 residues. The germline V gene has CDR1 MDHEN and CDR2 SYDVKM. The CDR3 region has the DNA TGTGCCAGCAGTTTAGGACAGGGGCGGGGTTTATACAATGAGCAGTTCTTC. This sequence encodes CASSLGQGRGLYNEQFF.

This clonotype occurred many times. The J gene is TRBJ2-5, the V gene TRBV20-1; D is ambiguous. The CDR3 is made up of 14 amino acids. Germline CDR1 reads DFQATT; CDR2 reads SNEGSKA (reference sequence). Trimming cost V 1 base and J 1 base, with 10 bases left between them. The CDR3 sequence: CSARGWMLQETQYF. The CDR3 coding sequence is TGCAGTGCTAGAGGGTGGATGCTCCAAGAGACCCAGTACTTC.

This clonotype was counted many times. The CDR3: CASRPTSGRATEQFF. In DNA, the CDR3 is TGCGCCAGCAGGCCTACTAGCGGGAGGGCCACTGAGCAGTTCTTC. The rearrangement joins TRBV10-2 to TRBJ2-1; the match to TRBD2 covers 13 bases. The length of the CDR3 is 15 residues. V dropped 6 bases and J dropped 9; count of bases not matched to a gene: 8. CDR1 and CDR2 (germline): WSHSY, SAAADI.

This clonotype came up many times. In DNA form, the CDR3 reads TGTGCCACCAGTGATGGCGGGACCACCCAAGAGACCCAGTACTTC. Protein product: CATSDGGTTQETQYF. This chain links TRBV24-1 with TRBJ2-5, with a tentative D call TRBD2 (6 bases). The CDR3 totals 15 residues. Germline lookup yields CDR1 KGHDR and CDR2 SFDVKD. Trimming cost V 3 bases and J 1 base, with 11 bases left between them.

This clonotype was counted ten times or more. This chain links TRBV9 with TRBJ2-7; TRBD2 agrees at 7 bases. The CDR3 loop spans 15 amino acids. V gave up 0 bases and J gave up 5 bases; unmatched junction bases: 8. Germline V gene sequence: CDR1 SGDLS, CDR2 YYNGEE. CDR3 loop: CASSVEGRAIHEQYF. CDR3 bases: TGTGCCAGCAGCGTAGAAGGGAGGGCCATCCACGAGCAGTACTTC.

This clonotype was counted many times. This rearrangement joins TRBV5-5 to TRBJ2-2, with 8 bases lining up with TRBD2. Germline V CDR1 and CDR2: SGHKS, YYEKEE (reference sequence). The CDR3 sequence is 15 residues long. With 1 base clipped from V and 6 bases from J, the junction kept 5 bases outside the gene matches. The DNA of the CDR3 is TGTGCCAGCAGCTTGTCTAGCGGGTTTGCCGGGGAGCTGTTTTTT. Its protein product is CASSLSSGFAGELFF.

On this clonotype: A much larger clone is a single base away; this may be a read error. V is TRBV14 and J is TRBJ1-6; D gene uncertain. The CDR3 is 13 amino acids. The germline CDR1 and CDR2 sequences are SGHDN and FVKESK. CDR3 in amino acids: CAGSQEEGSPLHF. For the CDR3, the DNA is TGTGCCGGCAGCCAAGAGGAAGGTTCACCCCTCCACTTT.

This clonotype was counted at least ten times. The genes are TRBV5-1 and TRBJ1-1; 7 positions agree with TRBD1. Trimming cost V 2 bases and J 2 bases; bases outside gene matches: 9. CDR1 SGHRS and CDR2 YFSETQ come from the germline V gene. CDR3 length: 16 residues. CDR3 in amino acids: CASSLRTGTANTEAFF. The CDR3 DNA follows: TGCGCCAGCAGCTTAAGAACCGGGACAGCCAACACTGAAGCTTTCTTT. Full variable domain (missing parts from reference TRBV5-1 and TRBJ1-1): KAGVTQTPRYLIKTRGQQVTLSCSPISGHRSVSWYQQTPGQGLQFLFEYFSETQRNKGNFPGRFSGRQFSNSRSEMNVSTLELGDSALYLCASSLRTGTANTEAFFGQGTRLTVV.